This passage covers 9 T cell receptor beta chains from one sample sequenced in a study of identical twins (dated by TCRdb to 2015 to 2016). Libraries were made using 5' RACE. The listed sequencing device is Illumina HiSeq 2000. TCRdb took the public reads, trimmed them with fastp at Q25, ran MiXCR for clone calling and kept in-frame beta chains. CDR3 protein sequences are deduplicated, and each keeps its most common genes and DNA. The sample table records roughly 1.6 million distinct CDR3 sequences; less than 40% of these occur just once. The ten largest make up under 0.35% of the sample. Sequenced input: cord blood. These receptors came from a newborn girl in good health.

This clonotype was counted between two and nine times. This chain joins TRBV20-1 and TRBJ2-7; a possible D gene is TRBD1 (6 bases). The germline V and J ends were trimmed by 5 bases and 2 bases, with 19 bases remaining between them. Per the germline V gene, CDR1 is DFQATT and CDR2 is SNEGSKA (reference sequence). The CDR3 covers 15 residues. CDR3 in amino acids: CSAAAGQYYTYEQYF. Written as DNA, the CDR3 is TGCAGTGCTGCGGCAGGACAGTATTATACCTACGAGCAGTACTTC.

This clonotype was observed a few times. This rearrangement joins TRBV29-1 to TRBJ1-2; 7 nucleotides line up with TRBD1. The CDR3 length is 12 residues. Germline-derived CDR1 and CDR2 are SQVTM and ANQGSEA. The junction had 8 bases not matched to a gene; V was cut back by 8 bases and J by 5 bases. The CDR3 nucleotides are TGCAGCACTGACAGGGTGAGATATGGCTACACCTTC. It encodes CSTDRVRYGYTF.

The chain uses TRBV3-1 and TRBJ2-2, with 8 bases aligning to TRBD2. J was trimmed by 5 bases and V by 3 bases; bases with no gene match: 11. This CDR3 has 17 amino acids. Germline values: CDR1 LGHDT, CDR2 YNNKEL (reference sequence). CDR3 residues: CASSQGGLAGPTGELFF. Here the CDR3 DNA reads TGTGCCAGCAGCCAGGGCGGGCTAGCGGGTCCGACCGGGGAGCTGTTTTTT.

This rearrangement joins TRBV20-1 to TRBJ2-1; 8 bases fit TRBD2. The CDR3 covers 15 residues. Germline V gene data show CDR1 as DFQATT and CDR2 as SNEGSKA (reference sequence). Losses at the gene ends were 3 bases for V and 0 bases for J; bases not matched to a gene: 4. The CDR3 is CSARPTSGSYNEQFF. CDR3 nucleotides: TGCAGTGCTAGGCCCACTAGCGGCTCCTACAATGAGCAGTTCTTC.

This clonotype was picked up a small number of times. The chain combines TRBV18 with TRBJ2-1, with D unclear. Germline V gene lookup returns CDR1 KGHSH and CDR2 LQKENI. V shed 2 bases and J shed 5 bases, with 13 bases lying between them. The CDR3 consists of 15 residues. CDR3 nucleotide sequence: TGTGCCAGCTCACCAAGGCTCCAGCCCAACAATGAGCAGTTCTTC. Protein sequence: CASSPRLQPNNEQFF. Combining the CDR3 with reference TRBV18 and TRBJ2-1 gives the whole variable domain NAGVMQNPRHLVRRRGQEARLRCSPMKGHSHVYWYRQLPEEGLKFMVYLQKENIIDESGMPKERFSAEFPKEGPSILRIQQVVRGDSAAYFCASSPRLQPNNEQFFGPGTRLTVL.

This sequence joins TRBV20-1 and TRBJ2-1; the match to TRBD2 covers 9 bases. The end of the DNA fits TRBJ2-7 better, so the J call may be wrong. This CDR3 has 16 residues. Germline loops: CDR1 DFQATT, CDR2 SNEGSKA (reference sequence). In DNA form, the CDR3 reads TGCAGTGCTAGAGATCGAGGACTAGCGTTCTACAATGAGCAGTACTTC. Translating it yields CSARDRGLAFYNEQYF.

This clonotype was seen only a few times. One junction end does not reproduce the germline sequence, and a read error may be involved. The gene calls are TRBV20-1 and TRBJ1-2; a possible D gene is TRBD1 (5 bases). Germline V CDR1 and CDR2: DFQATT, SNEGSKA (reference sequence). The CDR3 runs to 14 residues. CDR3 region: CSASLGGGSEGYTF. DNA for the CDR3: TGTAGTGCTAGCTTGGGGGGGGGTAGCGAAGGCTACACCTTC.

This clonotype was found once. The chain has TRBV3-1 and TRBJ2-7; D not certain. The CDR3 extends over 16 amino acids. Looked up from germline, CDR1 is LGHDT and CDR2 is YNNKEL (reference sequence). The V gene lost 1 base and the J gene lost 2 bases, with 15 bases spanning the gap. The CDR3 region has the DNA TGTGCCAGCAGCCAAGTCTCCAGCAGGAGACCCTACGAGCAGTACTTC. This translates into CASSQVSSRRPYEQYF.

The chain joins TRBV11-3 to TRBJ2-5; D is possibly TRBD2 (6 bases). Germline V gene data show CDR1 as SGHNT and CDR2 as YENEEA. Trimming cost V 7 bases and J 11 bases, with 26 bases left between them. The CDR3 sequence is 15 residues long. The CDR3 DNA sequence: TGTGCCAGCACCATTAGCGGATCCCCCTACAATGAGCAGTACTTC. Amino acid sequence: CASTISGSPYNEQYF. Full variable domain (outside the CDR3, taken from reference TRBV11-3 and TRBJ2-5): EAGVVQSPRYKIIEKKQPVAFWCNPISGHNTLYWYLQNLGQGPELLIRYENEEAVDDSQLPKDRFSAERLKGVDSTLKIQPAELGDSAVYLCASTISGSPYNEQYFGPGTRLLVL.